This T cell receptor (beta chain) was found in a study of blood T cell repertoires in COVID-19. As for the study in general: COVID-19 samples collected from the United States, Italy and Spain covered acute and convalescent phases. Sources were T cells, B-cell-depleted T cells, or PBMCs; the material itself was cDNA or gDNA.

Profiled with immunoSEQ multiplex PCR; TCRdb holds only in-frame clones, not every one. The sample shows fewer than 300,000 clones, 88% of them seen only once. This CDR3 has 13 amino acids. V lost 2 bases to trimming and J lost 10 bases, with 9 bases between them. The germline V gene encodes CDR1 LGHDT and CDR2 YNNKEL (reference sequence). Everyone who took part was about 18 to 90 years old, and they came from about two dozen US areas. Allocation to cohorts depended on clinical history reported by the participants. The sequenced sample was PBMCs or T cells enriched from blood (not recorded which). The rearrangement uses TRBV3-1 (or the pseudogene TRBV3-2) and TRBJ1-6; possible D gene TRBD1, 5 bases. This sequence was found in a woman in her thirties or forties with acute COVID-19. The CDR3 reads CASSQNRGSPLHF. The CDR3 bases are TGTGCCAGCAGCCAAAATCGGGGGTCACCCCTCCACTTT.